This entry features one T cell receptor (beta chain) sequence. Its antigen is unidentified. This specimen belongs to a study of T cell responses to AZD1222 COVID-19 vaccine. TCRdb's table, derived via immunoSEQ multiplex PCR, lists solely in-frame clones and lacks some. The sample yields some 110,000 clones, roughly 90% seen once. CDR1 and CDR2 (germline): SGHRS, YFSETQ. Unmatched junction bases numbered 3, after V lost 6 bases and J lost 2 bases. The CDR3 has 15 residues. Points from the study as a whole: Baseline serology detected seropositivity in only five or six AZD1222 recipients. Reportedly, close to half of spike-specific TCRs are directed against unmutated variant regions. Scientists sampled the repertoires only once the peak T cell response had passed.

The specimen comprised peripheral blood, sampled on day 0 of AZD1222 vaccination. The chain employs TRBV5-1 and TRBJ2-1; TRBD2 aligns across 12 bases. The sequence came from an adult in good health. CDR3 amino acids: CASTTSGGTYNEQFF. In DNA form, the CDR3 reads TGCGCCAGCACAACTAGCGGGGGGACCTACAATGAGCAGTTCTTC.